This TCR beta chain was observed in a study of cytotoxic CD8 clonotypes in ibrutinib-treated CLL. Study background: Productive templates averaged roughly 270,000 per sample, and productive rearrangements 94,082.

Method: immunoSEQ multiplex PCR; TCRdb's copy keeps in-frame clones and lacks some. The sample shows some 120,000 clones, under 90% of them seen only once. Germline CDR1 reads MNHEY; CDR2 reads SVGAGI. The V segment lost 7 bases and the J segment 2 bases; nucleotides outside the gene matches: 7. This CDR3 has 14 amino acids. This receptor was obtained from a human donor with chronic lymphocytic leukemia. The source was PBMCs, collected after 24 months of ibrutinib treatment. The chain couples TRBV6-5 to TRBJ1-2; 7 nucleotides align to TRBD1. CDR3 coding DNA: TGTGCCAGCACTAGGGACAGCTTAAACTATGGCTACACCTTC. Amino acids: CASTRDSLNYGYTF.